This is a list of T cell receptor beta chains from one sample in a study of blood T cell repertoires in COVID-19. Assay: immunoSEQ multiplex PCR; the TCRdb copy retains only in-frame clones and omits some. The table shows more than 200,000 clones, with approximately 86% occurring only once. The sample consisted of PBMCs or T cells enriched from blood (not recorded which). These TCRs come from a woman aged 50 to 60 who had recovered from COVID-19. Both conserved end residues are part of each CDR3. D genes are given only for firm matches. Some rows mark clone size as missing; the rest say once, few, many or name a class of expanded clone.

clone size | J gene | V gene | D gene | CDR3 protein | CDR3 DNA
. | TRBJ1-2 | TRBV6-5 | . | CASSKTGTYGYTF | TGTGCCAGCAGTAAAACAGGGACCTATGGCTACACCTTC
. | TRBJ2-2 | TRBV5-4 | TRBD2 | CATRQAGGGAGELFF | TGTGCCACCCGACAAGCGGGAGGTGGGGCCGGGGAGCTGTTTTTT
. | TRBJ1-5 | TRBV30 | . | CAWSAESNQPQHF | TGTGCCTGGAGTGCCGAGTCGAATCAGCCCCAGCATTTT
. | TRBJ2-7 | TRBV7-8 | . | CASSRGQGSEQYF | TGTGCCAGCAGCCGTGGCCAGGGGAGCGAGCAGTACTTC
. | TRBJ1-4 | TRBV5-1 | . | CASSLGHGVEKLFF | TGCGCCAGCAGCTTGGGCCACGGGGTCGAAAAACTGTTTTTT
. | TRBJ2-1 | TRBV6-6 | . | CASSYRGIGNNEQFF | TGTGCCAGCAGTTACAGGGGCATAGGAAACAATGAGCAGTTCTTC
. | TRBJ2-5 | TRBV5-1 | TRBD2 | CASSYLTSGSETQYF | TGCGCCAGCAGCTACCTGACTAGCGGTAGTGAGACCCAGTACTTC
. | TRBJ1-2 | TRBV21-1 | . | CASSPGQGPLYIRYGYTF | TGTGCCAGCAGCCCCGGACAGGGGCCCTTGTATATTCGGTATGGCTACACCTTC
. | TRBJ2-2 | TRBV18 | . | CASSPGHQNTGELFF | TGTGCCAGCTCACCTGGCCACCAGAACACCGGGGAGCTGTTTTTT
. | TRBJ2-5 | TRBV7-2 | TRBD1 | CASSLRDRVRGGETQYF | TGTGCCAGCAGCTTAAGGGACAGGGTGCGAGGCGGGGAGACCCAGTACTTC
. | TRBJ2-7 | TRBV27 | . | CASSSQGAEQYF | TGTGCCAGCAGTTCCCAGGGTGCCGAGCAGTACTTC
. | TRBJ2-2 | TRBV28 | TRBD1 | CASSPPRTGGTGELFF | TGTGCCAGCAGCCCCCCACGGACAGGGGGGACCGGGGAGCTGTTTTTT
once | TRBJ2-1 | TRBV27 | TRBD2 | CASSTSGGNYNEQFF | TGTGCCAGCAGTACTAGCGGGGGGAATTACAATGAGCAGTTCTTC
. | TRBJ1-4 | TRBV5-1 | . | CASRIGSEDEKLFF | TGCGCCAGCAGAATTGGTTCTGAGGATGAAAAACTGTTTTTT
. | TRBJ1-6 | TRBV2 | TRBD1 | CASIETGVTPLHF | TGTGCCAGCATCGAGACAGGGGTGACACCCCTCCACTTT
few | TRBJ2-1 | TRBV7-3 | TRBD2 | CASSHKSGTEQFF | TGTGCCAGCAGCCATAAAAGCGGGACCGAGCAGTTCTTC
. | TRBJ2-7 | TRBV19 | . | CASSYRDKAYEQYF | TGTGCCAGTAGCTACCGGGACAAAGCCTACGAGCAGTACTTC
. | TRBJ1-1 | TRBV6-5 | TRBD1 | CASRVQGAAAFF | TGTGCCAGCAGAGTACAGGGGGCGGCGGCTTTCTTT
. | TRBJ2-2 | TRBV5-4 | TRBD1 | CASSDRATTLNTGELFF | TGTGCCAGCAGCGACAGGGCCACAACTTTGAACACCGGGGAGCTGTTTTTT
few | TRBJ2-1 | TRBV2 | . | CASSAWATAYNEQFF | TGTGCCAGCAGTGCCTGGGCTACCGCCTACAATGAGCAGTTCTTC
. | TRBJ2-1 | TRBV21-1 | . | CASSDRPHFGTSLQYNEQFF | TGTGCCAGCAGCGATCGGCCCCACTTCGGGACTAGCCTCCAATACAATGAGCAGTTCTTC
. | TRBJ2-7 | TRBV5-5 | . | CASSLGRDLTVGYEQYF | TGTGCCAGCAGCTTGGGACGGGATCTAACCGTCGGCTACGAGCAGTACTTC
. | TRBJ1-3 | TRBV5-5 | . | CASSFAGTGNTIYF | TGTGCCAGCAGCTTTGCGGGTACGGGAAACACCATATATTTT
. | TRBJ1-2 | TRBV28 | TRBD1 | CASRTTGAPRGYGYTF | TGTGCCAGCAGGACTACAGGGGCCCCGCGTGGCTATGGCTACACCTTC
. | TRBJ1-2 | TRBV4-1 | . | CASSQVVRENYGYTF | TGCGCCAGCAGCCAAGTGGTCAGGGAAAACTATGGCTACACCTTC
. | TRBJ2-2 | TRBV11-2 | TRBD2 | CASSIGLVPGELFF | TGTGCCAGCAGCATCGGACTAGTTCCCGGGGAGCTGTTTTTT
. | TRBJ2-5 | TRBV21-1 | . | CASSPAGGGGETQYF | TGTGCCAGCAGCCCCGCTGGGGGGGGCGGAGAGACCCAGTACTTC
. | TRBJ1-1 | TRBV19 | . | CASSIVGRENTEAFF | TGTGCCAGTAGTATAGTCGGTCGAGAGAACACTGAAGCTTTCTTT
. | TRBJ2-1 | TRBV20-1 | . | CSAREDITGFF | TGCAGTGCTAGAGAGGACATCACGGGGTTCTTC
. | TRBJ1-5 | TRBV19 | TRBD1 | CASRRVDRGSYQPQHF | TGTGCCAGTAGGCGGGTAGACAGGGGGTCGTATCAGCCCCAGCATTTT
. | TRBJ1-1 | TRBV7-3 | . | CASSSPQNTEAFF | TGTGCCAGCAGCTCCCCCCAGAACACTGAAGCTTTCTTT
. | TRBJ2-5 | TRBV5-1 | . | CASRLVTRREETQYF | TGCGCCAGCAGACTGGTGACCCGTCGGGAAGAGACCCAGTACTTC
. | TRBJ2-3 | TRBV7-6 | . | CASSPSLGGAIGDTQYF | TGTGCCAGCAGCCCCTCCCTTGGGGGGGCGATCGGAGATACGCAGTATTTT
. | TRBJ1-2 | TRBV6-6 | TRBD1 | CASSRSGTGYGYTF | TGTGCCAGCAGTCGATCCGGGACAGGATATGGCTACACCTTC
. | TRBJ1-1 | TRBV5-1 | TRBD1 | CASSPGQGPLMNTEAFF | TGCGCCAGCAGCCCCGGACAGGGCCCACTCATGAACACTGAAGCTTTCTTT
. | TRBJ2-7 | TRBV7-2 | TRBD1 | CASSPDRGASYEQYF | TGTGCCAGCAGTCCGGACAGGGGGGCCTCCTACGAGCAGTACTTC
. | TRBJ2-2 | TRBV19 | TRBD2 | CASRSGLQNTGELFF | TGTGCCAGTCGTTCGGGACTACAGAACACCGGGGAGCTGTTTTTT